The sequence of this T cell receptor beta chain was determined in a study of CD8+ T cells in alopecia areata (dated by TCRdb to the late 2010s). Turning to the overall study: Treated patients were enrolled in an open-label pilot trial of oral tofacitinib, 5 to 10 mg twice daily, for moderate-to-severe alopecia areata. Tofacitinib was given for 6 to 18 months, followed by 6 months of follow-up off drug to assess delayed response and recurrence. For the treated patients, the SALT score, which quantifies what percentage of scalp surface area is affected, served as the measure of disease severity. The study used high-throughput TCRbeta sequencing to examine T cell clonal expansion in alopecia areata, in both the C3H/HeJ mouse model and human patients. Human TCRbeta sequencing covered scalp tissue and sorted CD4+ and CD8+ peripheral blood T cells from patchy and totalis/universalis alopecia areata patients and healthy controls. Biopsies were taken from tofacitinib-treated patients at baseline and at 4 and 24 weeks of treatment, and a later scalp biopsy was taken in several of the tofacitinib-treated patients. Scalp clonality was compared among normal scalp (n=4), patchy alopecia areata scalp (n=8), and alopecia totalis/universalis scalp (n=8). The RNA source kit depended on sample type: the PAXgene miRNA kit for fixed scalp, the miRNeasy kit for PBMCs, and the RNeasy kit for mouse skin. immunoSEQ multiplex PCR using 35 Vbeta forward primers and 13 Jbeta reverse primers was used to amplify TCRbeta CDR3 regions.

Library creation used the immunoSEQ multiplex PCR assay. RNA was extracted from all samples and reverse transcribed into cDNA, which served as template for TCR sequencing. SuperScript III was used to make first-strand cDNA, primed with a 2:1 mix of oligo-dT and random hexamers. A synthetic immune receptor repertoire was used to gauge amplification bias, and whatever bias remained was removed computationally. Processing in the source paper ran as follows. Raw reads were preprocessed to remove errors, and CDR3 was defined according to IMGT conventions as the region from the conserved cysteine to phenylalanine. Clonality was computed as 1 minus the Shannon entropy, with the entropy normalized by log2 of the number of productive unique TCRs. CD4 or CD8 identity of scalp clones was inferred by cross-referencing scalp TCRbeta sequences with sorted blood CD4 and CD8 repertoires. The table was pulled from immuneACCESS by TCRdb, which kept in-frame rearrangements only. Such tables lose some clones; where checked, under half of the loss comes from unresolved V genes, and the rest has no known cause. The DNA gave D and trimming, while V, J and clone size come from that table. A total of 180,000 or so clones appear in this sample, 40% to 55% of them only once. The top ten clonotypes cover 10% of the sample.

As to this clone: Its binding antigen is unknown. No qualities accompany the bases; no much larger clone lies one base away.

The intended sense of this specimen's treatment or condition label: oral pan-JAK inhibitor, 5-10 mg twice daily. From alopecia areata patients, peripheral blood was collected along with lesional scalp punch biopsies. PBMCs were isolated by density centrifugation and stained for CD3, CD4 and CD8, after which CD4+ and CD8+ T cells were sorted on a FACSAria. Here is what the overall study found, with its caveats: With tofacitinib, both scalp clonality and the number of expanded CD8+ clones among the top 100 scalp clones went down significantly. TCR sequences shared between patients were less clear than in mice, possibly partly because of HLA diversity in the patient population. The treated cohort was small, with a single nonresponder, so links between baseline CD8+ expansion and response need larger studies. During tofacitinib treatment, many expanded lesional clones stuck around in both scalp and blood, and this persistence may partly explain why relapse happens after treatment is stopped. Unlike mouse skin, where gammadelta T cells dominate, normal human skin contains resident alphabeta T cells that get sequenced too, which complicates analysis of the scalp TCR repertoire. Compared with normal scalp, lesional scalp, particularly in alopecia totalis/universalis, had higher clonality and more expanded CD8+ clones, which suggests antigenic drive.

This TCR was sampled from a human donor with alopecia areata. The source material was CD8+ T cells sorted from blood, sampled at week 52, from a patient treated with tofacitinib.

The DNA sequence reads TGTGCCTGGAGTGGCACAGGGGACAACGAGCAGTACTTC. It is translated as CAWSGTGDNEQYF. The rearranged segments are TRBV30 and TRBJ2-7; the central 7 bases match TRBD1. Counted from cysteine to phenylalanine, this CDR3 has 13 amino acids. Only the CDR3 DNA is retained, 39 bases long and in frame from the first base. As encoded in the germline V gene (reference sequence), CDR1 is GTSNPN while CDR2 is SVGIG. V ends up 1 base short and J 5 bases short, with an unmatched junction base count of 5.